The next 14 T cell receptor beta chains were all read from a single sample in a study of identical twins. One entry per CDR3 protein results from TCRdb running MiXCR on the 5' RACE reads. The sample records some 590,000 distinct CDR3 sequences, around a tenth being singletons. The sample also formed part of further work on yellow fever vaccine responses in identical twins.

The sample was PBMCs. The receptors were sampled from a woman between 18 and 30 years old in good health.

This clonotype was counted ten times or more. The chain joins TRBV12-3 or TRBV12-4 to TRBJ2-4; D is unclear. With 5 bases removed from V and 1 base from J, the gap between germline ends came to 6 bases. The CDR3 runs to 13 residues. CDR3 sequence: CASSEVAKNIQYF. The CDR3 DNA is TGTGCCAGCAGTGAGGTTGCCAAAAACATTCAGTACTTC.

This clonotype was recorded a few times. The V gene is TRBV7-8, the J gene TRBJ2-1; 16 bases match TRBD2. Germline V CDR1 and CDR2: SGHVS, FQNEAQ. Trimming at V came to 8 bases and at J to 4 bases, leaving 11 bases not matched to a gene. This CDR3 has 18 amino acids. For the CDR3, the DNA is TGTGCCAGCTCGGGCCCGGGACTAGCGGGGGGGCTGTACAATGAGCAGTTCTTC. Translated: CASSGPGLAGGLYNEQFF.

This chain connects TRBV18 to TRBJ2-7, with 8 bases aligning to TRBD2. The germline V gene encodes CDR1 KGHSH and CDR2 LQKENI. V shed 0 bases, J shed 6 bases, and the junction held 7 bases outside the gene matches. The CDR3 runs to 15 residues. The CDR3 region has the DNA TGTGCCAGCTCACCACCGGGACTAGGCCTAGCCGAGCAGTACTTC. Its protein is CASSPPGLGLAEQYF.

In its sample, this clonotype was seen many times. The J gene is TRBJ2-5, the V gene TRBV5-1; no definite D call. Germline loops: CDR1 SGHRS, CDR2 YFSETQ. V lost 6 bases and J 4 bases, leaving 13 bases between the germline ends. The CDR3 totals 13 residues. The CDR3 loop reads CASTQGSIETQYF. CDR3 DNA: TGCGCCAGCACCCAAGGATCGATAGAGACCCAGTACTTC.

This clonotype has a count of ten or more. One end of the junction does not line up with germline, which may come from a read error. The CDR3 DNA is TGCGCCAGCAGCTTGGCGGATTCCTACGAGCAGTACTTC. This translates into CASSLADSYEQYF. V usage is TRBV7-6 and J usage is TRBJ2-7, with D uncertain. The length of the CDR3 is 13 residues. Germline V gene sequence: CDR1 SGHVS, CDR2 FNYEAQ.

At least ten counts were recorded for this clonotype. The genes are TRBV20-1 and TRBJ2-1; D may match TRBD1 or TRBD2 (5 bases each). This CDR3 region has 13 residues. Germline V gene lookup returns CDR1 DFQATT and CDR2 SNEGSKA (reference sequence). The V end was cut by 7 bases, the J end by 9 bases, with 19 bases between. The CDR3 sequence is CSGIPRGEIEQFF. The CDR3 nucleotides read TGCAGTGGCATCCCCAGAGGGGAAATTGAGCAGTTCTTC.

This clonotype was observed a few times. The V and J genes are TRBV24-1 and TRBJ2-3, with D perhaps matching TRBD1 (6 bases). This CDR3 spans 12 amino acids. Germline values: CDR1 KGHDR, CDR2 SFDVKD. The germline V and J ends were trimmed by 7 bases and 6 bases, with 10 bases remaining between them. This CDR3 reads CATRGQLDTQYF. CDR3 DNA sequence: TGTGCCACCAGAGGACAGTTGGATACGCAGTATTTT.

This clonotype occurred many times. The V call is TRBV20-1, the J call TRBJ2-1, with TRBD1 matching over 10 bases. Per the germline V gene, CDR1 is DFQATT and CDR2 is SNEGSKA (reference sequence). The CDR3 is 15 amino acids. J was trimmed by 3 bases and V by 6 bases; bases with no gene match: 8. CDR3 amino acids: CSASSTGGIYNEQFF. The DNA of the CDR3 is TGCAGTGCGAGCTCGACAGGGGGCATCTACAATGAGCAGTTCTTC.

CDR3 nucleotides: TGTGCCAGCAGCTCGAGGGACGCCTCCGGCAAAAACATTCAGTACTTC. It codes for CASSSRDASGKNIQYF. The chain couples TRBV13 to TRBJ2-4; D is perhaps TRBD1 or TRBD2 (5 bases each). Germline CDR1 is PRHDT and CDR2 is FYEKMQ (reference sequence). With 4 bases removed from V and 3 bases from J, the gap between germline ends came to 16 bases. The CDR3 is 16 residues long.

This clonotype has ten or more counts. The genes are TRBV7-8 and TRBJ2-1; the D gene is possibly TRBD2 (5 bases). V lost 4 bases and J 5 bases, leaving 9 bases between the germline ends. This CDR3 comprises 13 residues. In germline, CDR1 is SGHVS, CDR2 FQNEAQ. The CDR3 spells CASSSGGDNEQFF. In DNA, the CDR3 is TGTGCCAGCAGCTCTGGAGGAGACAATGAGCAGTTCTTC.

The chain combines TRBV6-2 or TRBV6-3 with TRBJ2-5, with D perhaps matching TRBD1 or TRBD2 (5 bases each). The CDR3 is 13 amino acids. Trimming took off 7 bases at V and 1 base at J, with 10 bases between the two ends. The germline V gene encodes CDR1 MNHEY and CDR2 SVGEGT. Here the CDR3 reads CASKRGFQETQYF. CDR3 DNA sequence: TGTGCCAGCAAGAGGGGTTTCCAAGAGACCCAGTACTTC.

In this sample, this clonotype turned up many times. The J gene is TRBJ2-1, the V gene TRBV27, with D maybe TRBD2 (5 bases). The CDR3 sequence is 13 residues long. Trimming removed 6 bases at V and 7 bases at J, with 13 bases between. Germline V lookup: CDR1 MNHEY, CDR2 SMNVEV (reference sequence). CDR3 sequence reads: CASREELGNEQFF. The CDR3 DNA reads TGTGCCAGCAGGGAGGAACTCGGGAATGAGCAGTTCTTC.

This clonotype has at least ten counts. The rearrangement uses TRBV29-1 and TRBJ2-1; D unresolved. Trimming took off 7 bases at V and 8 bases at J, with 12 bases between the two ends. Germline V gene sequence: CDR1 SQVTM, CDR2 ANQGSEA. This CDR3 has 11 residues. CDR3 in DNA: TGCAGCGGCGGCCGGAGCGATGAGCAGTTCTTC. Protein product: CSGGRSDEQFF.

This clonotype was counted ten times or more. This chain joins TRBV29-1 and TRBJ2-7; 7 bases fit TRBD2. Looked up from germline, CDR1 is SQVTM and CDR2 is ANQGSEA. CDR3 size: 14 residues. V shed 6 bases, J shed 2 bases, and the junction held 10 bases outside the gene matches. CDR3: CSVAGTTDTYEQYF. The CDR3 DNA reads TGCAGCGTAGCGGGGACGACCGACACCTACGAGCAGTACTTC.